The 16 T cell receptor beta chains below come from one sample, sequenced in a study of siplizumab effects on memory and regulatory T cells. Only in-frame clones appear in the TCRdb table, and some are missing; sequencing was by immunoSEQ multiplex PCR. The data show tens of thousands of clones, around 90% seen once. The sample comprised CD8+ T cells sorted from blood. The receptors come from a human donor in good health.

This clone was found a few times. The chain joins TRBV25-1 to TRBJ1-2, with TRBD1 identical over 10 bases. There are 15 residues in the CDR3. Germline CDR1 MGHDK, CDR2 SYGVNS. V shed 4 bases, J shed 4 bases, and the junction held 6 bases outside the gene matches. The CDR3 bases are TGTGCCAGCAGTGCTCGGACAGGGGGTGGCTATGGCTACACCTTC. Protein product: CASSARTGGGYGYTF.

The chain uses TRBV2 and TRBJ2-7; 7 positions agree with TRBD1. The V segment lost 6 bases and the J segment 5 bases; nucleotides outside the gene matches: 10. This CDR3 region has 14 residues. Germline-derived CDR1 and CDR2 are SNHLY and FYNNEI. CDR3 DNA: TGTGCCAGCAGAGACAGGGAGTTAAGGGACGAGCAGTACTTC. It translates to CASRDRELRDEQYF.

J is TRBJ1-2 and V is TRBV29-1; D remains ambiguous. Trimming shortened V by 5 bases and J by 2 bases, and 6 bases separated the two germline ends. There are 11 residues in the CDR3. From germline, CDR1 is SQVTM and CDR2 ANQGSEA. The CDR3 sequence: CSVLGNYGYTF. The CDR3 DNA is TGCAGCGTTCTGGGGAACTATGGCTACACCTTC.

This chain links TRBV5-4 with TRBJ2-3, with 7 bases matching TRBD2. V shed 0 bases, J shed 3 bases, and the junction held 1 base outside the gene matches. The CDR3 extends over 14 amino acids. Looked up from germline, CDR1 is SGHNT and CDR2 is YYREEE (reference sequence). The CDR3 protein is CASSLGRGTDTQYF. The CDR3 DNA is TGTGCCAGCAGCTTGGGGCGGGGGACAGATACGCAGTATTTT.

The rearrangement uses TRBV5-8 and TRBJ2-7; no reliable D call. This CDR3 is 11 amino acids long. V was pared by 5 bases and J by 4 bases, with 7 bases between. Germline V lookup: CDR1 SGHTS, CDR2 YDEGEE. CDR3 protein: CASRETYEQYF. CDR3 bases: TGTGCCAGCAGAGAAACTTACGAGCAGTACTTC.

The CDR3 sequence: CASSFRGRQGYGYTF. CDR3 DNA sequence: TGTGCCAGCAGCTTCCGTGGGAGACAGGGCTATGGCTACACCTTC. The genes are TRBV7-8 and TRBJ1-2; 7 bases agree with TRBD1. There are 15 residues in the CDR3. Germline CDR1 SGHVS, CDR2 FQNEAQ. The J segment lost 4 bases and the V segment lost 3 bases, leaving 8 bases of the junction unmatched.

This rearrangement joins TRBV11-2 to TRBJ1-4; 7 bases are shared with TRBD1. V gave up 0 bases and J gave up 5 bases; unmatched junction bases: 6. This CDR3 spans 16 amino acids. CDR1 is SGHAT, CDR2 FQNNGV, per germline. The CDR3 spells CASSLDRTGVNEKLFF. The DNA of the CDR3 is TGTGCCAGCAGCTTAGATAGGACAGGCGTAAATGAAAAACTGTTTTTT.

This chain connects TRBV6-5 to TRBJ1-2; tentatively, D is TRBD1 (5 bases). Trimming pared 4 bases from V and 2 bases from J, leaving 17 bases between. There are 16 residues in the CDR3. Germline loops: CDR1 MNHEY, CDR2 SVGAGI. The CDR3 DNA sequence: TGTGCCAGCAGTTTACGGACGGGGACGACAAACTATGGCTACACCTTC. Its translation: CASSLRTGTTNYGYTF.

This chain links TRBV11-2 with TRBJ2-5; 9 bases map to TRBD1. The V gene's germline CDR1 is SGHAT and CDR2 FQNNGV. Unmatched junction bases numbered 11, after V lost 1 base and J lost 5 bases. The CDR3 has 17 amino acids. This CDR3 reads CASSLGYRGQREETQYF. CDR3 nucleotide sequence: TGTGCCAGCAGCTTAGGGTACAGGGGGCAAAGAGAGGAGACCCAGTACTTC.

V is TRBV6-1 and J is TRBJ2-1, with D perhaps TRBD2 (5 bases). V lost 6 bases, J lost 0 bases, and 12 bases lay in between. This CDR3 is 15 amino acids long. The germline V gene encodes CDR1 MNHNS and CDR2 SASEGT. The CDR3 sequence is CASRADSSSYNEQFF. For the CDR3, the DNA is TGTGCCAGCAGAGCGGACTCGAGCTCCTACAATGAGCAGTTCTTC.

This chain links TRBV5-8 with TRBJ1-1; weak D call: TRBD1 (6 bases). CDR3 length: 15 residues. The V gene lost 3 bases and the J gene lost 0 bases, with 12 bases spanning the gap. Germline lookup yields CDR1 SGHTS and CDR2 YDEGEE. CDR3 sequence reads: CASSYRQAMNTEAFF. For the CDR3, the DNA is TGTGCCAGCAGCTACCGACAGGCCATGAACACTGAAGCTTTCTTT. The variable domain in full, with the rest retrieved from reference TRBV5-8 and TRBJ1-1, is EAGVTQSPTHLIKTRGQQATLRCSPISGHTSVYWYQQALGLGLQFLLWYDEGEERNRGNFPPRFSGRQFPNYSSELNVNALELEDSALYLCASSYRQAMNTEAFFGQGTRLTVV.

J is TRBJ2-7 and V is TRBV7-9, with D unresolved. The germline gives CDR1 SEHNR, CDR2 FQNEAQ (reference sequence). V lost 3 bases and J lost 0, with 9 bases in between. The CDR3 contains 14 residues. The CDR3 protein is CASSFPYSSYEQYF. The DNA for the CDR3 is TGTGCCAGCAGCTTCCCATATAGCTCCTACGAGCAGTACTTC.

The chain recombines TRBV7-9 with TRBJ2-7; D uncertain. V was pared by 4 bases and J by 2 bases, with 12 bases between. This CDR3 is built from 14 residues. The V gene's germline CDR1 is SEHNR and CDR2 FQNEAQ (reference sequence). CDR3 in amino acids: CASSSPANTYEQYF. The CDR3 nucleotides are TGTGCCAGCAGCTCCCCAGCTAACACCTACGAGCAGTACTTC.

The chain is built from TRBV4-2 and TRBJ2-5; TRBD2 aligns across 13 bases. The DNA end favors TRBJ2-7, so the J call may be wrong. CDR1 and CDR2 (germline): LGHNA, YNFKEQ. The CDR3 spans 15 residues. Written as DNA, the CDR3 is TGTGCCAGCAGCCAAGGACTAGCGGGGGGCTACGAGCAGTACTTC. Residues: CASSQGLAGGYEQYF.

The chain couples TRBV7-2 to TRBJ1-2; weak D call: TRBD1 (5 bases). The CDR3 spans 16 residues. CDR1 is SGHTA and CDR2 is FQGNSA in the germline V gene. The V gene lost 3 bases and the J gene lost 6 bases, with 20 bases spanning the gap. Here the CDR3 DNA reads TGTGCCAGCAGCTTGGGGGTTCGGGCAGGAAAGGATGGCTACACCTTC. Translation gives CASSLGVRAGKDGYTF.

The chain joins TRBV27 to TRBJ2-7; 8 bases map to TRBD2. The CDR3 covers 15 residues. Germline CDR1 is MNHEY and CDR2 is SMNVEV (reference sequence). The V segment lost 3 bases and the J segment 0 bases; nucleotides outside the gene matches: 4. CDR3 DNA sequence: TGTGCCAGCAGTTTCACTAGCGGAAGCTCCTACGAGCAGTACTTC. As protein: CASSFTSGSSYEQYF.